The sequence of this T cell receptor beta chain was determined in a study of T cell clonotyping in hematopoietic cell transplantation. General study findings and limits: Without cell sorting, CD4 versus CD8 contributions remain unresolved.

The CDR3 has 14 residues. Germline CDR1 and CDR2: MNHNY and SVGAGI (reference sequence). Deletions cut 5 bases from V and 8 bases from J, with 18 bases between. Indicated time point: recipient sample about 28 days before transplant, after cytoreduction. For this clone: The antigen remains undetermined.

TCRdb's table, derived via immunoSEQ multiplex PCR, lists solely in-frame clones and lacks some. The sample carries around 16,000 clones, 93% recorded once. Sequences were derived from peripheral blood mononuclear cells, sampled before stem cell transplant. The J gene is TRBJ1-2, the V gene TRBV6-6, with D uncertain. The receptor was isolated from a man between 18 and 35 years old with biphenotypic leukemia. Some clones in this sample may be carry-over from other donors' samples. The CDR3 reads CASSNSIGPPGYTF. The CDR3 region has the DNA TGTGCCAGCAGTAACAGTATAGGGCCTCCGGGCTACACCTTC.